This TCR beta chain was sequenced in a study of blood T cell repertoires in COVID-19. Background on the study: Collection of acute and convalescent COVID-19 samples took place in the United States, Italy and Spain.

This table comes from immunoSEQ multiplex PCR, and its TCRdb copy is limited to in-frame clones, with some not included. The profile shows about 240,000 clones, about nine tenths of them singletons. Between the trimmed V and J ends, which lost 7 bases and 5 bases, there was a span of 17 bases. Germline values: CDR1 SQVTM, CDR2 ANQGSEA. The CDR3 length is 13 residues. This rearrangement joins TRBV29-1 to TRBJ1-1; D might be TRBD1 (6 bases). The source is a woman aged 25 to 39 with acute COVID-19. Sequenced input: PBMCs or T cells enriched from blood (not recorded which). CDR3: CSGSTGSGTEAFF. The DNA for the CDR3 is TGCAGCGGTAGTACAGGGTCGGGGACTGAAGCTTTCTTT.